The next 3 T cell receptor beta chains were all read from a single sample in a study of cytomegalovirus exposure and HLA in healthy donors. The study ran its PCR with 60 Vbeta and 13 Jbeta primers. Sequenced by immunoSEQ multiplex PCR; TCRdb stores in-frame clones only, minus some. The table includes about 180,000 clones, about 80% detected once. Sequenced material: PBMCs. The source is a woman aged 25 to 39 in good health and CMV-seronegative.

V usage is TRBV19 and J usage is TRBJ2-7; TRBD1 agrees at 8 bases. The CDR3 runs 14 residues. Germline assignment: CDR1 LNHDA and CDR2 SQIVND (reference sequence). Germline trimming cut 5 bases from V and 2 bases from J; bases unmatched to any gene: 5. The DNA for the CDR3 is TGTGCCAGTAGTGACCGGGACAGGCCCTACGAGCAGTACTTC. Its protein is CASSDRDRPYEQYF.

The chain has TRBV7-9 and TRBJ2-5; 7 positions match TRBD1. The CDR3 runs 15 residues. Germline V gives CDR1 SEHNR, CDR2 FQNEAQ (reference sequence). With 0 bases clipped from V and 4 bases from J, the junction kept 5 bases outside the gene matches. CDR3 coding DNA: TGTGCCAGCAGCTTAGCGGGTAGGGGGCGAGAGACCCAGTACTTC. Its protein is CASSLAGRGRETQYF.

The gene calls are TRBV27 and TRBJ1-4; 8 positions match TRBD1. The germline V gene encodes CDR1 MNHEY and CDR2 SMNVEV (reference sequence). V lost 8 bases, J lost 6 bases, and 8 bases stayed unmatched. CDR3 size: 14 residues. CDR3 amino acids: CASGLTGGDEKLFF. In DNA form, the CDR3 reads TGTGCCAGCGGACTCACAGGGGGGGATGAAAAACTGTTTTTT.